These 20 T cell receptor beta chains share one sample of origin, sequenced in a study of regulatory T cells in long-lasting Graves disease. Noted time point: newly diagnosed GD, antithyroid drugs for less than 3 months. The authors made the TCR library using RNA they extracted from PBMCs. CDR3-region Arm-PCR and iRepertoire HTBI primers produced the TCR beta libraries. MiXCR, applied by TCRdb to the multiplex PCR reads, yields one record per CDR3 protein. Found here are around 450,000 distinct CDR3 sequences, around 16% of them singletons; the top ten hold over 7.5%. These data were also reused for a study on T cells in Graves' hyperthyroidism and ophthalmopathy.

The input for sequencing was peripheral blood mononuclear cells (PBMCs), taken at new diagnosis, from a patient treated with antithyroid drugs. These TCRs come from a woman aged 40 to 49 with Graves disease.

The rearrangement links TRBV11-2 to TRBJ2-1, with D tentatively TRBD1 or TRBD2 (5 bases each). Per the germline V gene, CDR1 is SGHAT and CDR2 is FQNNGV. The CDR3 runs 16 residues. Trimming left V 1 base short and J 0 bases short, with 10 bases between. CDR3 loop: CASSLGARGSYNEQFF. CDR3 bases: TGTGCCAGCAGCTTAGGGGCGAGGGGCTCCTACAATGAGCAGTTCTTC.

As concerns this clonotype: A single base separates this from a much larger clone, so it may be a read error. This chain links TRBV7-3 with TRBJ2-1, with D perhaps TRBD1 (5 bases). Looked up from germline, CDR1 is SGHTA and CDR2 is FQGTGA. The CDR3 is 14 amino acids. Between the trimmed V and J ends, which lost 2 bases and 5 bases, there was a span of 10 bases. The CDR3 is CASSLGAGNNEQFF. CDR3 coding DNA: TGTGCCAGCAGCTTAGGGGCAGGGAACAATGAGCAGTTCTTC. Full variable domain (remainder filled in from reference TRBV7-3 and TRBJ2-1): GAGVSQTPSNKVTEKGKYVELRCDPISGHTALYWYRQSLGQGPEFLIYFQGTGAADDSGLPNDRFFAVRPEGSVSTLKIQRTERGDSAVYLCASSLGAGNNEQFFGPGTRLTVL.

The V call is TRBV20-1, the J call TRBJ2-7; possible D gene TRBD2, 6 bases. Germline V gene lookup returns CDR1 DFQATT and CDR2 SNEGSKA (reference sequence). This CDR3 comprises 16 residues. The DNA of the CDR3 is TGCAGCTGCTCCCCGGCCCTGGAGACTAGACCCTACGAGCAGTACTTC. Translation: CSCSPALETRPYEQYF.

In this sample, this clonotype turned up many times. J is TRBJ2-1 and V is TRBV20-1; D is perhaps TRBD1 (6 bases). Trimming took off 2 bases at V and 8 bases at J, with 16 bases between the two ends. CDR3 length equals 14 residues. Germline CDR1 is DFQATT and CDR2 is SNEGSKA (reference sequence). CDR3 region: CSARKGQPGDEQFF. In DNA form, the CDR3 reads TGCAGTGCTAGAAAGGGCCAGCCAGGGGATGAGCAGTTCTTC.

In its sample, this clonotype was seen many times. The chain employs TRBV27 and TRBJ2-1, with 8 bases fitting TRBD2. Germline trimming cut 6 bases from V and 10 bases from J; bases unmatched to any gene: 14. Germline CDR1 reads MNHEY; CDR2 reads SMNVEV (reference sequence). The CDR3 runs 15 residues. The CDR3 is CASSQGLAGREEQFF. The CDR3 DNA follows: TGTGCCAGCAGCCAGGGTCTAGCGGGTAGGGAAGAGCAGTTCTTC.

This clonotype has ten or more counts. The CDR3 is CASSLDGSSYEQYF. Here the CDR3 DNA reads TGTGCCAGCAGTTTGGACGGTAGCTCCTACGAGCAGTACTTC. The rearrangement joins TRBV6-1 to TRBJ2-7; D remains unclear. CDR3 length equals 14 residues. The germline V gene has CDR1 MNHNS and CDR2 SASEGT. Trimming removed 5 bases from V and 0 bases from J, with 11 bases in between.

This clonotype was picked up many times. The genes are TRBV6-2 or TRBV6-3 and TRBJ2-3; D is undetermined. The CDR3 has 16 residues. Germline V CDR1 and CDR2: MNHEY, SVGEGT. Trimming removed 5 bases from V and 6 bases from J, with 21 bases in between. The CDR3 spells CASSPNVADLADTQYF. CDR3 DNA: TGTGCCAGCAGTCCCAATGTTGCGGACCTCGCGGATACGCAGTATTTT.

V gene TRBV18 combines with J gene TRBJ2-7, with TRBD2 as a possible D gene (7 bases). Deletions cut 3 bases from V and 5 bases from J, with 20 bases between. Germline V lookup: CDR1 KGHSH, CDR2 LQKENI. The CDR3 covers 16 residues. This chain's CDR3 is CASSPGAGAGEHEQYF. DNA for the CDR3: TGTGCCAGCTCACCGGGCGCGGGGGCAGGGGAACACGAGCAGTACTTC.

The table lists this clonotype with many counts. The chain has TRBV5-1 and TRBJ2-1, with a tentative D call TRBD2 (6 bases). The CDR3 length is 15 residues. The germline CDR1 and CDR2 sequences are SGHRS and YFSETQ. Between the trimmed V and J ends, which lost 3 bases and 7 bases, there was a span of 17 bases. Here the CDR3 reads CASSYEGGSRNEQFF. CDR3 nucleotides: TGCGCCAGCAGCTATGAGGGAGGATCGCGGAATGAGCAGTTCTTC.

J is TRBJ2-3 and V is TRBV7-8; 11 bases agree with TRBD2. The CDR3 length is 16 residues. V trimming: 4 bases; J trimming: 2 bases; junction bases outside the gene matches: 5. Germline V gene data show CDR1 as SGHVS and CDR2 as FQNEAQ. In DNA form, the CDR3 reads TGTGCCAGCAGCTCCACTAGCGGGGGATACACAGATACGCAGTATTTT. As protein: CASSSTSGGYTDTQYF.

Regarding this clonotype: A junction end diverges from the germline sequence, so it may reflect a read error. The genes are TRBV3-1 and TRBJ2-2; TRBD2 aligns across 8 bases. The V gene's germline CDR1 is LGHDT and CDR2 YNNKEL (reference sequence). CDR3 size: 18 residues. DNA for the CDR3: TGTGCCAGCAGCCAAGTCTTAGCGGGGCTCTTAGTCACCGGGGAGCTATTTTTT. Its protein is CASSQVLAGLLVTGELFF.

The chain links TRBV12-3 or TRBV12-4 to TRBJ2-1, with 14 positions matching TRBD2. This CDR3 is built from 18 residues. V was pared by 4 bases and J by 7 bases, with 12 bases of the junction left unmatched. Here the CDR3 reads CASSWGKWGLAGVNEQFF. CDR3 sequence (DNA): TGTGCCAGCAGTTGGGGCAAATGGGGACTAGCGGGAGTTAATGAGCAGTTCTTC.

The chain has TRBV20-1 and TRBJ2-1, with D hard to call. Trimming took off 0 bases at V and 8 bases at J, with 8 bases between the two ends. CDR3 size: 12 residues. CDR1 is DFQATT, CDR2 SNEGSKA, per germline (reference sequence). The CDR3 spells CSARDTGHEQFF. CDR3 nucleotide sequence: TGCAGTGCTAGAGATACGGGCCATGAGCAGTTCTTC.

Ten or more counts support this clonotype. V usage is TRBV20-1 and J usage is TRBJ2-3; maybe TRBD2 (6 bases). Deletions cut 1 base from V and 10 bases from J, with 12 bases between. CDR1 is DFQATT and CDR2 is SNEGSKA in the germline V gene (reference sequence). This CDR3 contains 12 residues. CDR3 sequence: CSARVIRGAQYF. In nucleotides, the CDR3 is TGCAGTGCTAGAGTTATTCGCGGGGCGCAGTATTTT.

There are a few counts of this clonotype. The CDR3 spells CASSHGVRTGSDEKLFF. In nucleotides, the CDR3 is TGTGCCAGTAGCCACGGCGTTCGGACCGGCTCGGATGAAAAACTGTTTTTT. V gene TRBV19 combines with J gene TRBJ1-4; D gene uncertain. The germline V gene has CDR1 LNHDA and CDR2 SQIVND (reference sequence). This CDR3 is 17 amino acids long. Trimming removed 6 bases at V and 6 bases at J, with 23 bases between.

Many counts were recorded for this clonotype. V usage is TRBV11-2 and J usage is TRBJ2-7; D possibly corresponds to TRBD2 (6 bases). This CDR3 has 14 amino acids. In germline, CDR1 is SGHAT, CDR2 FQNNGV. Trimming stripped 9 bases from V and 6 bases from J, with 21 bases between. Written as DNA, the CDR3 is TGTGCCAGTGGGCCCAGGACTAAGATATCCGAGCAGTACTTC. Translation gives CASGPRTKISEQYF.

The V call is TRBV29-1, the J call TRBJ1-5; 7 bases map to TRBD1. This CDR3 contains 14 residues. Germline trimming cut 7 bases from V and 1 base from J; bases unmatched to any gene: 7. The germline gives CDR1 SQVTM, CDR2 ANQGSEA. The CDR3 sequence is CSALTGLSNQPQHF. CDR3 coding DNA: TGCAGCGCCCTGACAGGGCTGAGCAATCAGCCCCAGCATTTT. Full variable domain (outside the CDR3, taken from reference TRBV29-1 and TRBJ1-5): SAVISQKPSRDICQRGTSLTIQCQVDSQVTMMFWYRQQPGQSLTLIATANQGSEATYESGFVIDKFPISRPNLTFSTLTVSNMSPEDSSIYLCSALTGLSNQPQHFGDGTRLSIL.

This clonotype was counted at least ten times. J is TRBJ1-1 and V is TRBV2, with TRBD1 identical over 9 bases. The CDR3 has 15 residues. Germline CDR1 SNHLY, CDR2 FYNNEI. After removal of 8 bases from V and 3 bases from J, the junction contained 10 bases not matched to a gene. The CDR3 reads CASWPWTGADTEAFF. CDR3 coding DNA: TGTGCCAGCTGGCCTTGGACAGGGGCGGACACTGAAGCTTTCTTT. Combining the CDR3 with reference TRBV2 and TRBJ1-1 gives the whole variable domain EPEVTQTPSHQVTQMGQEVILRCVPISNHLYFYWYRQILGQKVEFLVSFYNNEISEKSEIFDDQFSVERPDGSNFTLKIRSTKLEDSAMYFCASWPWTGADTEAFFGQGTRLTVV.

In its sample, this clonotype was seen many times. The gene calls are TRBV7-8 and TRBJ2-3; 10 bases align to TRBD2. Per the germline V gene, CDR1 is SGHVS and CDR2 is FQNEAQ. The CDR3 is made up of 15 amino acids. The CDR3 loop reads CVTGLAGAGTDTQYF. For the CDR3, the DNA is TGTGTCACGGGGCTAGCGGGAGCGGGGACAGATACGCAGTATTTT.

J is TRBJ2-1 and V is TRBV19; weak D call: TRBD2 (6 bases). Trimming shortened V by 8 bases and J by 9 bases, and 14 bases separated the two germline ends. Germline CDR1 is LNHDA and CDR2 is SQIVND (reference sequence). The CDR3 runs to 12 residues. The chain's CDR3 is CASGGGAFEQFF. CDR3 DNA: TGTGCCAGTGGGGGAGGTGCGTTTGAGCAGTTCTTC.